This T cell receptor (beta chain) was observed in a study of cytomegalovirus exposure and HLA in healthy donors. As for the study in general: Unique TCRs from HLA-typed donors, 80 million to 100 million of them, were held in an early data release.

The germline V gene encodes CDR1 SGDLS and CDR2 YYNGEE. V was trimmed by 2 bases and J by 6 bases, leaving 14 bases between them. The CDR3 is made up of 14 amino acids. Study-wide results and caveats: Rarity characterized most TCR sequences, yet some public TCRs appeared in many donors. Sequencing likely caused a cluster of highly shared sequence variants.

For this clone: As yet, its antigen is unknown.

Vbeta (60) and Jbeta (13) primers were used in the PCR. Assay used: immunoSEQ multiplex PCR; TCRdb lists only in-frame clones, some missing. The sample includes approximately 160,000 clones, 55% to 80% of them seen just once. This TCR was sampled from a woman aged 18-29 years in good health and CMV-seropositive. The chain has TRBV9 and TRBJ1-1; D is undetermined. Sequenced input: PBMCs. The CDR3 loop reads CASSVLGGKSEAFF. DNA of the CDR3: TGTGCCAGCAGCGTCCTGGGAGGAAAATCTGAAGCTTTCTTT. The variable domain in full, completed from reference TRBV9 and TRBJ1-1, reads DSGVTQTPKHLITATGQRVTLRCSPRSGDLSVYWYQQSLDQGLQFLIQYYNGEERAKGNILERFSAQQFPDLHSELNLSSLELGDSALYFCASSVLGGKSEAFFGQGTRLTVV.